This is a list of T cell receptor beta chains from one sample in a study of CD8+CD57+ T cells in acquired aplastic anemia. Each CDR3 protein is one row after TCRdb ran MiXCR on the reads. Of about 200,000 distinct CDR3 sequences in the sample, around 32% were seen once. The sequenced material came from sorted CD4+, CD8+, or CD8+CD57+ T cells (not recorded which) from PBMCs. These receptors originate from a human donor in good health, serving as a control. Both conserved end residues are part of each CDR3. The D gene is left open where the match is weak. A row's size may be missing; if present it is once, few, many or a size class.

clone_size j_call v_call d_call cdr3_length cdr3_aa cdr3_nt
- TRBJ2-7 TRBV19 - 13 CASSKDTGYEQYF TGTGCCAGTAGTAAGGACACGGGCTACGAGCAGTACTTC
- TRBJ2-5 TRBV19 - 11 CASSFSGTQYF TGTGCCAGTAGTTTCTCAGGGACCCAGTACTTC
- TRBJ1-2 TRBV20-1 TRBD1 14 CSARRPGQGYGYTF TGCAGTGCTAGGAGGCCGGGACAGGGTTATGGCTACACCTTC
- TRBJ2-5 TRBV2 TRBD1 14 CAGRDRAGEETQYF TGTGCCGGGAGGGACAGGGCTGGCGAAGAGACCCAGTACTTC
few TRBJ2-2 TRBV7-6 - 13 CASTRLLAGELFF TGTGCCAGCACAAGGCTGTTGGCCGGGGAGCTGTTTTTT
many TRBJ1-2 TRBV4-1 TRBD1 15 CASSLNGQGKFGYTF TGCGCCAGCAGCCTTAACGGACAGGGAAAGTTTGGCTACACCTTC
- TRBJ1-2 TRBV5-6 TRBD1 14 CPSSLEQGAYGYTF TGTCCCAGCAGCTTGGAACAGGGGGCCTATGGCTACACCTTC
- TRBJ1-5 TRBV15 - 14 CATRGWGGNQPQHF TGTGCCACCAGAGGATGGGGGGGTAATCAGCCCCAGCATTTT
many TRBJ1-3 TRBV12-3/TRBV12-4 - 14 CASSFPNSGNTIYF TGTGCCAGCAGTTTCCCTAACTCTGGAAACACCATATATTTT
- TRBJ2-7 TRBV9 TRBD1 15 CASSEGQGISYEQYF TGTGCCAGCAGCGAGGGACAGGGAATATCCTACGAGCAGTACTTC
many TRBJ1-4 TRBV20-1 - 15 CSAIPGGLTNEKLFF TGCAGTGCTATCCCTGGGGGATTAACTAATGAAAAACTGTTTTTT
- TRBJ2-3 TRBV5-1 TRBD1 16 CASSLFQGAMADTQYF TGCGCCAGCAGCTTGTTTCAGGGGGCTATGGCAGATACGCAGTATTTT
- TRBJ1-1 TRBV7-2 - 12 CASSRGGGEAFF TGCGCCAGCAGCCGCGGTGGTGGGGAAGCTTTCTTT
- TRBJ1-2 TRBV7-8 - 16 CASSLTPRTGGDGYTF TGTGCCAGCAGCTTAACCCCGCGAACTGGGGGCGATGGCTACACCTTC
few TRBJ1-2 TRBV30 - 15 CAWSGVKLANYGYTF TGTGCCTGGAGTGGGGTGAAGTTAGCTAACTATGGCTACACCTTC
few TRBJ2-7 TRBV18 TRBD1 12 CASSTQGVEQYF TGTGCCAGCTCAACACAGGGGGTCGAGCAGTACTTC
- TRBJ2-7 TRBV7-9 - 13 CASSLLGAYEQYF TGTGCCAGCAGCTTGCTGGGAGCCTACGAGCAGTACTTC
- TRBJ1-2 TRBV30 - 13 CAWSVTGSYGYTF TGTGCCTGGAGTGTAACCGGGAGCTATGGCTACACCTTC
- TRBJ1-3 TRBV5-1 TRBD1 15 CASQTGTGVGNTIYF TGCGCCAGCCAGACCGGGACAGGGGTAGGAAACACCATATATTTT
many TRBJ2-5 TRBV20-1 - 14 CSARTRTNEETQYF TGCAGTGCTAGGACCCGGACAAATGAAGAGACCCAGTACTTC
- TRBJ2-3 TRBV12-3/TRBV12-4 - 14 CASSFQGIADTQYF TGTGCCAGCAGCTTTCAGGGGATAGCAGATACGCAGTATTTT
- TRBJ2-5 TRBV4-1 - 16 CASSQVSSLLQETQYF TGCGCCAGCAGCCAAGTTTCTAGCTTACTTCAAGAGACCCAGTACTTC
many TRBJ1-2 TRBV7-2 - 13 CASSLAVNYGYTF TGTGCCAGCAGCTTAGCTGTTAACTATGGCTACACCTTC